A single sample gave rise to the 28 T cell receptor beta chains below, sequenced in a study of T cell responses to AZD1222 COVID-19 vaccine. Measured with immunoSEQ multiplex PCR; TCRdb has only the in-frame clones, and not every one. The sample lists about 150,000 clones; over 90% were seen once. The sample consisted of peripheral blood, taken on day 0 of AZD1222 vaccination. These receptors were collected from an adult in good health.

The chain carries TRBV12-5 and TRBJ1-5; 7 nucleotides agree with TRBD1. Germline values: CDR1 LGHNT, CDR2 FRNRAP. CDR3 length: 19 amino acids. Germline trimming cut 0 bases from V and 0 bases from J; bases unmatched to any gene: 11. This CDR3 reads CASGLVLAGGPNSNQPQHF. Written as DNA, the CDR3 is TGTGCTAGTGGTTTGGTACTGGCAGGGGGTCCAAATAGCAATCAGCCCCAGCATTTT.

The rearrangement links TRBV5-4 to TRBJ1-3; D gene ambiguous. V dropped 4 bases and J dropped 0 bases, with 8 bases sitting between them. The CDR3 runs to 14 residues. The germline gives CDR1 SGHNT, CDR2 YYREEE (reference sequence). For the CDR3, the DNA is TGTGCCAGCAGCCTCCTTGACTCTGGAAACACCATATATTTT. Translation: CASSLLDSGNTIYF. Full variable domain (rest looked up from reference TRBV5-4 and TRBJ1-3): ETGVTQSPTHLIKTRGQQVTLRCSSQSGHNTVSWYQQALGQGPQFIFQYYREEENGRGNFPPRFSGLQFPNYSSELNVNALELDDSALYLCASSLLDSGNTIYFGEGSWLTVV.

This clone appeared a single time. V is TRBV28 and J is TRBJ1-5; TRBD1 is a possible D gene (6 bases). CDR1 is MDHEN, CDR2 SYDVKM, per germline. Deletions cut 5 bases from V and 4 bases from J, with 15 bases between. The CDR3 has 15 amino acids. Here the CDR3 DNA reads TGTGCCAGCAGTCCAAGGACAGCTGGAAATCAGCCCCAGCATTTT. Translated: CASSPRTAGNQPQHF.

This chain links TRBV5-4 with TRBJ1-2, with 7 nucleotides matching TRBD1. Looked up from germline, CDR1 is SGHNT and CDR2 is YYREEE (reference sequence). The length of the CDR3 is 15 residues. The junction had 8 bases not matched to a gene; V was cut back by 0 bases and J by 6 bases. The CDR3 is CASSLAGAGGDGYTF. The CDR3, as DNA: TGTGCCAGCAGCTTGGCCGGGGCAGGGGGAGATGGCTACACCTTC.

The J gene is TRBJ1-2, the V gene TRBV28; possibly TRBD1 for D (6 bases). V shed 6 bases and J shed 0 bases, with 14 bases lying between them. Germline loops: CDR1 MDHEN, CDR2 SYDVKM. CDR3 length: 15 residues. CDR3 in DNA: TGTGCCAGCAGCCCTTGGGACACCTCTAACTATGGCTACACCTTC. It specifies CASSPWDTSNYGYTF.

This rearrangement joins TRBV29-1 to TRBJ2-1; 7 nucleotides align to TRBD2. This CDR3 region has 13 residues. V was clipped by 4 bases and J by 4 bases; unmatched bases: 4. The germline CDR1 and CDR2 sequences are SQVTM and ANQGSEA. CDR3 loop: CSVGLAEYNEQFF. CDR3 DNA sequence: TGCAGCGTTGGGCTAGCGGAATACAATGAGCAGTTCTTC.

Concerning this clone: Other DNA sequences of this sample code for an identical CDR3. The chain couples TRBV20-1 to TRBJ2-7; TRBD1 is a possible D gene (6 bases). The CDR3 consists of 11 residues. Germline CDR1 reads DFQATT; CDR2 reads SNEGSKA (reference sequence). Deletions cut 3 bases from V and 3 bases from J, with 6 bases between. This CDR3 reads CSARDSYEQYF. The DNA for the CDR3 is TGCAGTGCTAGGGACAGCTACGAGCAGTACTTC.

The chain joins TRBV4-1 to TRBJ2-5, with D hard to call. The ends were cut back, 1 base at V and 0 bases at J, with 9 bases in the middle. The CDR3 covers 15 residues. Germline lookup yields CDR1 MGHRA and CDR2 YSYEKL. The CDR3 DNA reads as TGCGCCAGCAGCCAAGTTACAGAGTACCAAGAGACCCAGTACTTC. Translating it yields CASSQVTEYQETQYF.

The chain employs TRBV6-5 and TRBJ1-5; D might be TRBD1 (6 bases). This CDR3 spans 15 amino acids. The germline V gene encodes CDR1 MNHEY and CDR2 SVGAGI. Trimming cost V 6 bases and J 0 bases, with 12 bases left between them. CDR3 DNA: TGTGCCAGCAGAGATACAGGGTATAGCAATCAGCCCCAGCATTTT. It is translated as CASRDTGYSNQPQHF.

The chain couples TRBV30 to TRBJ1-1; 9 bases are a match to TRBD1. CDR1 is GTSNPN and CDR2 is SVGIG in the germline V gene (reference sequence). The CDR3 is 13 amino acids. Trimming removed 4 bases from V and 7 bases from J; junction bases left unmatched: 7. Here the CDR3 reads CAWTSTGGYEAFF. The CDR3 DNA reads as TGTGCCTGGACTTCGACAGGGGGATATGAAGCTTTCTTT. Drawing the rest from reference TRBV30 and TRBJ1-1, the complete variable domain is SQTIHQWPATLVQPVGSPLSLECTVEGTSNPNLYWYRQAAGRGLQLLFYSVGIGQISSEVPQNLSASRPQDRQFILSSKKLLLSDSGFYLCAWTSTGGYEAFFGQGTRLTVV.

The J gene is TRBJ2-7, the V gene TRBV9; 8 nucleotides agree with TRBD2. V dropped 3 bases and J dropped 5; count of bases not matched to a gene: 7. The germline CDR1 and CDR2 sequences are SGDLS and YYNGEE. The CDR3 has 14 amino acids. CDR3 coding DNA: TGTGCCAGCAGCGCCGCGCGGGGGGCAAACGAGCAGTACTTC. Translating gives CASSAARGANEQYF.

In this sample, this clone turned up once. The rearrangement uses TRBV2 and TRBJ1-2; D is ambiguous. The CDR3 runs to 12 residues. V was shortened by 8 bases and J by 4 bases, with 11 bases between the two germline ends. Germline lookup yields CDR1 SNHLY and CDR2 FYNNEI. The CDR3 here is CASSTAPYGYTF. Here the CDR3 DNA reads TGTGCCAGCTCGACGGCCCCCTATGGCTACACCTTC.

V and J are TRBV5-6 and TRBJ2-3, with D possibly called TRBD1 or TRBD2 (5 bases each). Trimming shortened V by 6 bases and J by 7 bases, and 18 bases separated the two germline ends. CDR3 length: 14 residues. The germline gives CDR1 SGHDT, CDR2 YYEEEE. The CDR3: CASNFRDPGYTQYF. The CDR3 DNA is TGTGCCAGCAACTTCCGGGACCCGGGGTATACGCAGTATTTT.

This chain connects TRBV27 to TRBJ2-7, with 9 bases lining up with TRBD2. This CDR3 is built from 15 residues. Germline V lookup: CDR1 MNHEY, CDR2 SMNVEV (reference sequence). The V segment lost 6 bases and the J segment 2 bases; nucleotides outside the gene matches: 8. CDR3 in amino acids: CASSPGLASAYEQYF. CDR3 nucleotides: TGTGCCAGCAGCCCCGGACTAGCGTCAGCCTACGAGCAGTACTTC.

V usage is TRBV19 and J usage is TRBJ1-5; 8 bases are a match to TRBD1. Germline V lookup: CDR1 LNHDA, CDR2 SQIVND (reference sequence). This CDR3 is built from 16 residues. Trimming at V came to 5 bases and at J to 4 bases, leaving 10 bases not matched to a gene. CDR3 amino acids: CASSVTGGGGNQPQHF. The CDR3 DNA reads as TGTGCCAGTAGTGTCACAGGGGGAGGAGGGAATCAGCCCCAGCATTTT.

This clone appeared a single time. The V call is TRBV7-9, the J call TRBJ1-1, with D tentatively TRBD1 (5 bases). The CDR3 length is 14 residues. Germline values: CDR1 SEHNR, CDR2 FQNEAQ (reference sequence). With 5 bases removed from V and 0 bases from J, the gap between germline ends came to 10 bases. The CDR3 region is CASSAPGLNTEAFF. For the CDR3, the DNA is TGTGCCAGCAGCGCCCCAGGGTTGAACACTGAAGCTTTCTTT.

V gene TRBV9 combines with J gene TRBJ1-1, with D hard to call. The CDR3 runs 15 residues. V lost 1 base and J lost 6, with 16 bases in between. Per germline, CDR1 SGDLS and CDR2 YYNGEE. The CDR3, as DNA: TGTGCCAGCAGCGTATTTCCCGGGCAGGCCTCTGAAGCTTTCTTT. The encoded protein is CASSVFPGQASEAFF. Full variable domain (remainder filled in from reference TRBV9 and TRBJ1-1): DSGVTQTPKHLITATGQRVTLRCSPRSGDLSVYWYQQSLDQGLQFLIQYYNGEERAKGNILERFSAQQFPDLHSELNLSSLELGDSALYFCASSVFPGQASEAFFGQGTRLTVV.

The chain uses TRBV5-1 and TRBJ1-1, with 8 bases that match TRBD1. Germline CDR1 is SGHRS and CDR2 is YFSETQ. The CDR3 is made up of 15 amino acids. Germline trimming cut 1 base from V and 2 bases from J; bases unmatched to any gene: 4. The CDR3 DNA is TGCGCCAGCAGCTTGCAGGGGGCTGGTAACACTGAAGCTTTCTTT. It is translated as CASSLQGAGNTEAFF.

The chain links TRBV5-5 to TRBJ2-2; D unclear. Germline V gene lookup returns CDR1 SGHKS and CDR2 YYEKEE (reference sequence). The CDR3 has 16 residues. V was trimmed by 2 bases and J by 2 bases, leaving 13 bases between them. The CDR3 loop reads CASSLNGRANTGELFF. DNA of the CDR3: TGTGCCAGCAGCTTAAATGGCAGAGCTAACACCGGGGAGCTGTTTTTT.

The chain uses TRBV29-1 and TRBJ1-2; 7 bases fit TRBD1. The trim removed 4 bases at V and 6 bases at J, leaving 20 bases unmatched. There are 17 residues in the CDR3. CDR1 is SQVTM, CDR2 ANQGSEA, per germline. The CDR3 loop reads CSVVGPPSRDSTDGYTF. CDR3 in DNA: TGCAGCGTTGTTGGCCCCCCCTCTAGGGACAGCACAGATGGCTACACCTTC. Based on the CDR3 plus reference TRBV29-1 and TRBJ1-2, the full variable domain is SAVISQKPSRDICQRGTSLTIQCQVDSQVTMMFWYRQQPGQSLTLIATANQGSEATYESGFVIDKFPISRPNLTFSTLTVSNMSPEDSSIYLCSVVGPPSRDSTDGYTFGSGTRLTVV.

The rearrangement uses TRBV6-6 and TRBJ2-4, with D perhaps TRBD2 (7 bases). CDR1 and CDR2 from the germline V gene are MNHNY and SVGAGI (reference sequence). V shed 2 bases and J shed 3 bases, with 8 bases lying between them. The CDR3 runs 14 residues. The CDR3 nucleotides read TGTGCCAGCAGTTACAGGGGGGGCAAAAACATTCAGTACTTC. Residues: CASSYRGGKNIQYF.

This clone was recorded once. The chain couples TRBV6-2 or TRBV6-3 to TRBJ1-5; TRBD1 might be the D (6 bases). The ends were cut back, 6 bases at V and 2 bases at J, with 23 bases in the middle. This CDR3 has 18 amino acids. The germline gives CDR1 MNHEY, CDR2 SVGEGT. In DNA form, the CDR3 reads TGTGCCAGCAGCCCTATCCTATCACAGGGAAATGGCAATCAGCCCCAGCATTTT. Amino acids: CASSPILSQGNGNQPQHF.

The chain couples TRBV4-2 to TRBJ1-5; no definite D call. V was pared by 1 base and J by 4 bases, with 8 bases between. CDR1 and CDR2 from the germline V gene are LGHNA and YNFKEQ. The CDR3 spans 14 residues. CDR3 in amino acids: CASSQGVGNQPQHF. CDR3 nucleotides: TGTGCCAGCAGCCAAGGGGTGGGGAATCAGCCCCAGCATTTT.

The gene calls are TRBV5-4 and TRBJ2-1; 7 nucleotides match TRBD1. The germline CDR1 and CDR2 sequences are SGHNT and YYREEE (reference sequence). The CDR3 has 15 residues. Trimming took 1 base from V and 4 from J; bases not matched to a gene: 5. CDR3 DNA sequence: TGTGCCAGCAGCTTGTTGGCAGGGGGATACAATGAGCAGTTCTTC. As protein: CASSLLAGGYNEQFF.

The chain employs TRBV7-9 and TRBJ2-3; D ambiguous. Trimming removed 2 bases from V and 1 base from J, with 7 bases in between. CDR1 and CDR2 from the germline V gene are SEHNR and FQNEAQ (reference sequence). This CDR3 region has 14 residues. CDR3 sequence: CASSLLRGTDTQYF. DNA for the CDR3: TGTGCCAGCAGCTTACTTAGGGGCACAGATACGCAGTATTTT.

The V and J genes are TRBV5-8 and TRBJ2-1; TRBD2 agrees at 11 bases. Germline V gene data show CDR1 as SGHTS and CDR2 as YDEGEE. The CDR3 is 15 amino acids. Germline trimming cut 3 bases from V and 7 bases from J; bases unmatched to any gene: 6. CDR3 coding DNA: TGTGCCAGCAGCTGGGGACTAGCGGACATAAATGAGCAGTTCTTC. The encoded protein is CASSWGLADINEQFF.

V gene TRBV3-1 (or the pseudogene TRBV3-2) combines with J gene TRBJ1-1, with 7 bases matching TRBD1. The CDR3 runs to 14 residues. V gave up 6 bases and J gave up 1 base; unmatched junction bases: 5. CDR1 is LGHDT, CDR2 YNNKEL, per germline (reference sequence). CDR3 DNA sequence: TGTGCCAGCAGACCAACAGGGGAGAACACTGAAGCTTTCTTT. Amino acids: CASRPTGENTEAFF.

CDR3 in amino acids: CASSEARQDHYGYTF. The CDR3 coding sequence is TGTGCCAGCAGTGAAGCCCGACAGGACCACTATGGCTACACCTTC. This chain connects TRBV6-1 to TRBJ1-2, with a weak D call TRBD1 (6 bases). Trimming left V 0 bases short and J 3 bases short, with 11 bases between. The CDR3 contains 15 residues. The germline gives CDR1 MNHNS, CDR2 SASEGT.